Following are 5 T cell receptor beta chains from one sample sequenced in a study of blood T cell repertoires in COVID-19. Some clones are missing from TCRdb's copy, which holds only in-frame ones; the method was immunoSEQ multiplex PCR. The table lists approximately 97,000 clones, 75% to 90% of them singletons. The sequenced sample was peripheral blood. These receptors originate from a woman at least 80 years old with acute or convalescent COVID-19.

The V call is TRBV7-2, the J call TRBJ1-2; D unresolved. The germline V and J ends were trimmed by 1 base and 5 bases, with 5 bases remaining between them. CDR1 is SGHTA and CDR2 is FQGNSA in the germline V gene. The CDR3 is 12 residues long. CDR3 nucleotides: TGTGCCAGCAGCTTAGGAGGGTATGGCTACACCTTC. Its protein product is CASSLGGYGYTF.

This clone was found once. CDR3 in amino acids: CASSFGRNQPQHF. The CDR3 bases are TGTGCCAGCAGTTTCGGGAGGAATCAGCCCCAGCATTTT. The rearrangement uses TRBV27 and TRBJ1-5, with unresolved D. Trimming pared 3 bases from V and 4 bases from J, leaving 7 bases between. The CDR3 has 13 residues. Germline V gene data show CDR1 as MNHEY and CDR2 as SMNVEV (reference sequence).

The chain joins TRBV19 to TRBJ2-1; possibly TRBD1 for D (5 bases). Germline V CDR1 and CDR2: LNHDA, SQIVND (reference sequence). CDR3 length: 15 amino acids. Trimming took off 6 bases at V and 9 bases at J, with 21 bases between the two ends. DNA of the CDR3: TGTGCCAGTAGCCTACCTGGGGCCCACCGCGGTGAGCAGTTCTTC. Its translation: CASSLPGAHRGEQFF. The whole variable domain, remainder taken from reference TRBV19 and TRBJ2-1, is DGGITQSPKYLFRKEGQNVTLSCEQNLNHDAMYWYRQDPGQGLRLIYYSQIVNDFQKGDIAEGYSVSREKKESFPLTVTSAQKNPTAFYLCASSLPGAHRGEQFFGPGTRLTVL.

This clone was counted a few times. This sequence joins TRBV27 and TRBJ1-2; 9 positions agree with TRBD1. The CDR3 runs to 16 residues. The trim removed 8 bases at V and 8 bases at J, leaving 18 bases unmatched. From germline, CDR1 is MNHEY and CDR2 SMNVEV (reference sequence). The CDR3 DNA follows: TGTGCCAGCGGCTTAAATTACAGGGGGCTCTTGCAAGGCTACACCTTC. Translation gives CASGLNYRGLLQGYTF.

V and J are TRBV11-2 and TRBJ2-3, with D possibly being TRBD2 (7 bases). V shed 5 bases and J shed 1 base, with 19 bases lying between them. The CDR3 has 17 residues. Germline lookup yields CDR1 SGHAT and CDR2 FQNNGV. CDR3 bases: TGTGCCAGCAGCCCCATATGGGGCGGGGGCGGCACAGATACGCAGTATTTT. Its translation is CASSPIWGGGGTDTQYF.